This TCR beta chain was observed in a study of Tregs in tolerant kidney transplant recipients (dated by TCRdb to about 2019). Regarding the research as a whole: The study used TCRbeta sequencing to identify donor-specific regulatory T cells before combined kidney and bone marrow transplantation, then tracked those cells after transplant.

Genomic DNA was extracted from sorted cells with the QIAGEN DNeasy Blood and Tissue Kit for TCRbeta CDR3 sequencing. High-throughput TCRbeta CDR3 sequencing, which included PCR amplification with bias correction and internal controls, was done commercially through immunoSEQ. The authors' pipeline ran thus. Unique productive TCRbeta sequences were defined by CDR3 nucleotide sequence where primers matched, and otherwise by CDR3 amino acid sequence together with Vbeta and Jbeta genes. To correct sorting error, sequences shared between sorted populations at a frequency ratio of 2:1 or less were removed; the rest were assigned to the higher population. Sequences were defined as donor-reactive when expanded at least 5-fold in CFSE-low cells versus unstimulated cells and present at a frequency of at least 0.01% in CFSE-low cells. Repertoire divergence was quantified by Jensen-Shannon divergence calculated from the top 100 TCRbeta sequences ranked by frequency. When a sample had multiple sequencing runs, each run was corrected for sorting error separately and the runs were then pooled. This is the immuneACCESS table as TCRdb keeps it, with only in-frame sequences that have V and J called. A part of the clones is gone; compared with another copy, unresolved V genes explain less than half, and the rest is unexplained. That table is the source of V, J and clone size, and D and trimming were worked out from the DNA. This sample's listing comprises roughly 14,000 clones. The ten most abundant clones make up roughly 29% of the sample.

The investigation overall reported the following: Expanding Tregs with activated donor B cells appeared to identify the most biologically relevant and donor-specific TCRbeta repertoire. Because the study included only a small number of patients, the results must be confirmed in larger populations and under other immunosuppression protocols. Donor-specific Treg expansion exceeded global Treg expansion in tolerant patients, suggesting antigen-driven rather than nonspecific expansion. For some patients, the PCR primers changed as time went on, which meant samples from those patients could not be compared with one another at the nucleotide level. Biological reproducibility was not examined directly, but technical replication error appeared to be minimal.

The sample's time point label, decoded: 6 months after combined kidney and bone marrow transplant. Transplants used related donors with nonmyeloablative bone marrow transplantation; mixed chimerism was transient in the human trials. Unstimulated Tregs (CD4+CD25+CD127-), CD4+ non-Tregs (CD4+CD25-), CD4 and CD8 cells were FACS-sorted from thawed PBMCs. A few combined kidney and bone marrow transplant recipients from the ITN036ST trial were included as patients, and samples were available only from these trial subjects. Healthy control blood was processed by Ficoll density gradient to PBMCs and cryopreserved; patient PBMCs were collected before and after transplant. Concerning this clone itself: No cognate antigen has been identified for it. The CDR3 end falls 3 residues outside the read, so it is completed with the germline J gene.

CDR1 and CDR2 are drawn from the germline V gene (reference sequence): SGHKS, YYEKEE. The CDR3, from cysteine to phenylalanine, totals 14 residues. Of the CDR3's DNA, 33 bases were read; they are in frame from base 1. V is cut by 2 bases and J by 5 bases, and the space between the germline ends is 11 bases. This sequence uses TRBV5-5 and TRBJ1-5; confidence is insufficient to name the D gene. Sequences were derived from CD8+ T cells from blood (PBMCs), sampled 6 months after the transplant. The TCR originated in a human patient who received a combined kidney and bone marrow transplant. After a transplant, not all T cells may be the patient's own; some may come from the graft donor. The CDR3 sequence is CASSLWGADQPQHF. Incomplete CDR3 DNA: TGTGCCAGCAGCTTATGGGGAGCGGATCAGCCC.